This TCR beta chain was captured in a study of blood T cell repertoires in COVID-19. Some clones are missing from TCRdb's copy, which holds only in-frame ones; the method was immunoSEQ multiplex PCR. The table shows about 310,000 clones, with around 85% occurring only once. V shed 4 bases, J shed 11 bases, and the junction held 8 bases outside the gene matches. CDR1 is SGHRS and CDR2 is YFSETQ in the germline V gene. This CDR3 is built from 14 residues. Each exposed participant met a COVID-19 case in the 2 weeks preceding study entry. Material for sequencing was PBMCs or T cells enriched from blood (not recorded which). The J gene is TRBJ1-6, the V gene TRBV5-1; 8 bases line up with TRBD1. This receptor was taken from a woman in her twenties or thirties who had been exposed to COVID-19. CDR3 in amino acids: CASSRDGQGAPLHF. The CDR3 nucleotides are TGCGCCAGCAGCCGAGACGGACAGGGTGCACCCCTCCACTTT.